Listed below are T cell receptor beta chains from one sample, sequenced in a study of control samples from healthy donors and cancer patients. Produced via immunoSEQ multiplex PCR; TCRdb's table is partial and in-frame only. The top ten clones hold about 2.7% of a sample with about 120,000 clones, about 89% of them seen once. Sequencing was carried out using blood. Source of these receptors: a man aged 55 to 70 in good health. Each CDR3 is given with its conserved first and last residue. The D gene is left open where the match is weak. Size values are once, few and many counts, or a class for expanded clones, and some rows have none.

abundance,v_gene,j_gene,d_gene,CDR3nt,CDR3aa
-,TRBV7-9,TRBJ2-1,-,TGTGCCAGCAGACAGGGAGATAAGAATGAGCAGTTCTTC,CASRQGDKNEQFF
-,TRBV19,TRBJ1-5,TRBD1,TGTGCCAGTAGTATCAGGACAGGGGGCAGCAATCAGCCCCAGCATTTT,CASSIRTGGSNQPQHF
-,TRBV30,TRBJ2-7,TRBD1,TGTGCCTGGCTTCGGACAGGGGGCTACGAGCAGTACTTC,CAWLRTGGYEQYF
-,TRBV28,TRBJ2-6,-,TGTGCCAGCAGCCTAGCCGCTGGGGCCAACGTCCTGACTTTC,CASSLAAGANVLTF
-,TRBV7-9,TRBJ2-3,-,TGTGCCAGCAGGCTAATGGGGGGCTCGATCACAGATACGCAGTATTTT,CASRLMGGSITDTQYF
few,TRBV6-6,TRBJ1-4,-,TGTGCCAGCAGTTACGATGGCTCAACTAATGAAAAACTGTTTTTT,CASSYDGSTNEKLFF
-,TRBV2,TRBJ1-6,-,TGTGCCAGCAATCTAGGACGGGCCCCCTATAATTCACCCCTCCACTTT,CASNLGRAPYNSPLHF
once,TRBV3-1/TRBV3-2,TRBJ1-2,-,TGTGCCAGCAGCCAAGGAGGGTCCAGGGGCTACTATGGCTACACCTTC,CASSQGGSRGYYGYTF
-,TRBV28,TRBJ2-7,-,TGTGCCAGCACCCCGGTCCTCGGAGGGGGCGGTTTCTACGAGCAGTACTTC,CASTPVLGGGGFYEQYF
-,TRBV28,TRBJ2-5,-,TGTGCCAGCAGCGCGACGAACAGGAAAGAGACCCAGTACTTC,CASSATNRKETQYF
-,TRBV7-8,TRBJ2-7,TRBD1,TGTGCCAGCAGCTCTTCGGGACAGGGGTACGAGCAGTACTTC,CASSSSGQGYEQYF
once,TRBV19,TRBJ2-1,TRBD1,TGTGCCAGTAGTATCTCACAGGGGGCAGGCAATGAGCAGTTCTTC,CASSISQGAGNEQFF
-,TRBV10-3,TRBJ2-3,TRBD2,TGTGCCATCAAACCCGGACTAGCGGGGGGCCCGGGGAGCACAGATACGCAGTATTTT,CAIKPGLAGGPGSTDTQYF
-,TRBV28,TRBJ1-2,-,TGTGCCACCCTCCGGGGGCCCGAAAGCGGCTACACCTTC,CATLRGPESGYTF
once,TRBV19,TRBJ2-7,-,TGTGCCAGTATGGCGGCCGTCGGGCCCTACGAGCAGTACTTC,CASMAAVGPYEQYF
-,TRBV7-2,TRBJ2-7,-,TGTGCCAGCAGCTTAGGGGGAGGTTTCTACGAGCAGTACTTC,CASSLGGGFYEQYF
-,TRBV5-4,TRBJ2-7,TRBD1,TGTGCCAGCAGCTCCCGGGACAGGGTACACGAGCAGTACTTC,CASSSRDRVHEQYF
-,TRBV13,TRBJ2-3,-,TGTGCCAGCAGCTCCATCTCTAGCACAGATACGCAGTATTTT,CASSSISSTDTQYF
-,TRBV28,TRBJ2-2,TRBD1,TGTGCCAGCAGCCCCAGGGGGCGAGCCGGGGAGCTGTTTTTT,CASSPRGRAGELFF
-,TRBV19,TRBJ2-1,TRBD2,TGTGCCAGTAGGAAAGCGGGGGGCGGCAATGAGCAGTTCTTC,CASRKAGGGNEQFF
few,TRBV21-1,TRBJ1-3,-,TGTGCCAGCAGCAAATCTCTCGAAGGGGGAACTGGAAACACCATATATTTT,CASSKSLEGGTGNTIYF
-,TRBV30,TRBJ1-5,-,TGTGCCTGCGCGGAGGGGGGACAGCCCCAGCATTTT,CACAEGGQPQHF
-,TRBV7-2,TRBJ2-3,-,TGTGCCAGCAGCTTAGTCTCGGGGAGTAGCACAGATACGCAGTATTTT,CASSLVSGSSTDTQYF
-,TRBV10-3,TRBJ1-3,-,TGTGCCATCACCTCTTTAGGAGCCTCTGGAAACACCATATATTTT,CAITSLGASGNTIYF
-,TRBV28,TRBJ2-5,TRBD2,TGTGCCAGCAGCCTCCCCTCGGGGGGTAAAGAGACCCAGTACTTC,CASSLPSGGKETQYF
-,TRBV29-1,TRBJ1-1,-,TGCAGCGGCTCCAAGAACACTGAAGCTTTCTTT,CSGSKNTEAFF
-,TRBV18,TRBJ1-1,-,TGTGCCAGCTCGACCCTGGGGCTGAAGAACACTGAAGCTTTCTTT,CASSTLGLKNTEAFF
-,TRBV18,TRBJ1-2,TRBD1,TGTGCCAGCTCACCACCGAACAGGGGGCTTCGTAACTATGGCTACACCTTC,CASSPPNRGLRNYGYTF
-,TRBV19,TRBJ1-1,-,TGTGCCAGTAGTACCGCACAGGGATCTCTGGCCGAAGCTTTCTTT,CASSTAQGSLAEAFF
-,TRBV27,TRBJ2-2,-,TGTGCCAGCAGTTTATCGACTAGTGCCCCCGGGGAGCTGTTTTTT,CASSLSTSAPGELFF
-,TRBV27,TRBJ1-2,TRBD1,TGTGCCAGCAGTTTAGGGACAGGGGGAAACTATGGCTACACCTTC,CASSLGTGGNYGYTF
-,TRBV10-1,TRBJ1-1,-,TGCGCCAGCAGTGAGTCGACGGCGAACACTGAAGCTTTCTTT,CASSESTANTEAFF
-,TRBV24-1,TRBJ1-2,TRBD1,TGTGCCACCAGTGACCGACAGGGTGATGGCTACACCTTC,CATSDRQGDGYTF
-,TRBV9,TRBJ1-3,-,TGTGCCAGCAGCGTAGTCTCAGGTCCTGGAAACACCATATATTTT,CASSVVSGPGNTIYF
-,TRBV29-1,TRBJ2-3,-,TGCAGCGTTGGTCAGAGCGAGGATACGCAGTATTTT,CSVGQSEDTQYF
-,TRBV2,TRBJ2-3,-,TGTGCCAGCAGTGGACAGGTGAACACAGATACGCAGTATTTT,CASSGQVNTDTQYF